These T cell receptor beta chains were read from a single sample in a study of coeliac disease. The protocol was immunoSEQ multiplex PCR, while the TCRdb copy is restricted to in-frame clones and leaves out a portion. The sample contains approximately 6,700 clones, almost 70% of which appear only once. The sequenced material came from lamina propria lymphocytes from the gut. These receptors came from a woman under 30 with active celiac disease. Each CDR3 is given with its conserved first and last residue. A D gene is named only where the DNA matches it firmly. Only part of the rows carry a size: once, few, many, or a class if the clone is expanded.

>few|TRBJ2-7|TRBV5-1|TRBD2
TGCGCCAGCAGCCTTCTCGGGGGGGGCTACGAGCAGTACTTC
CASSLLGGGYEQYF
>NA|TRBJ2-2|TRBV7-9|NA
TGTGCCAGCAGTTTGACAGTTAACACCGGGGAGCTGTTTTTT
CASSLTVNTGELFF
>NA|TRBJ2-3|TRBV5-1|NA
TGCGCCAGCAGCTCCGAGAGGGTGACAGATACGCAGTATTTT
CASSSERVTDTQYF
>NA|TRBJ2-5|TRBV5-1|NA
TGCGCCAGCAGCTCGGATCCGGGTTTGGCGGGGACCCAGTACTTC
CASSSDPGLAGTQYF
>NA|TRBJ2-1|TRBV9|TRBD1
TGTGCCAGCAGCGGCCGGGACAGCCCCTACAATGAGCAGTTCTTC
CASSGRDSPYNEQFF
>few|TRBJ1-1|TRBV6-6|NA
TGTGCCAGCACCCTTTTTCGGGACAATGAAGCTTTCTTT
CASTLFRDNEAFF
>once|TRBJ1-4|TRBV5-1|NA
TGCGCCAGCAGCTTGGTGTTAGCGGGGGCAGGTGAAAAACTGTTTTTT
CASSLVLAGAGEKLFF
>NA|TRBJ2-7|TRBV5-6|NA
TGTGCCAGCAGCTCGTTCTCCTACGAGCAGTACTTC
CASSSFSYEQYF
>NA|TRBJ2-7|TRBV5-1|TRBD1
TGCGCCAGCAGCTTACAGGGGAGCGAGCAGTACTTC
CASSLQGSEQYF
>few|TRBJ2-7|TRBV19|TRBD2
TGTGCCAGCGCCCGGGGGGGGACAACCTACGAGCAGTACTTC
CASARGGTTYEQYF
>NA|TRBJ2-5|TRBV29-1|TRBD2
TGCAGCGTTGAAGATTGGCTAGCGGGGGGGCCGGAGACCCAGTACTTC
CSVEDWLAGGPETQYF
>NA|TRBJ2-1|TRBV6-1|TRBD2
TGTGCCAGCACCCGTAGCGGGGGGGGTTACAATGAGCAGTTCTTC
CASTRSGGGYNEQFF
>NA|TRBJ2-7|TRBV7-9|TRBD1
TGTGCCAGCAGCACGGACAGGGTTTACTCCTACGAGCAGTACTTC
CASSTDRVYSYEQYF
>once|TRBJ2-1|TRBV6-6|NA
TGTGCCAGCAGTTACGAGCTCGGGGGTTGGCAGTTCTTC
CASSYELGGWQFF
>NA|TRBJ1-2|TRBV4-1|NA
TGCGCCAGCAGCCCCTGGTTGAGGGTGGACTATGGCTACACCTTC
CASSPWLRVDYGYTF
>NA|TRBJ2-1|TRBV5-3|TRBD2
TGTGCCAGAAGCTTGGGACTAGCCGGAGGAGGGCAGTTCTTC
CARSLGLAGGGQFF
>NA|TRBJ2-4|TRBV27|TRBD2
TGTGCCAGCAGCCCCCGGGGGACTAGCGGGGGGACGTTAGCCAAAAACATTCAGTACTTC
CASSPRGTSGGTLAKNIQYF
>NA|TRBJ1-2|TRBV5-1|NA
TGCGCCAGCAGCTTGGAGCACGCAGGGCCCTATGGCTACACCTTC
CASSLEHAGPYGYTF
>NA|TRBJ2-1|TRBV5-4|TRBD2
TGTGCCAGCAGCGGATCAGCGGGAGCCAGCAACAATGAGCAGTTCTTC
CASSGSAGASNNEQFF
>NA|TRBJ2-1|TRBV18|NA
TGTGCCAGCTCACCCGCGGGGATCTACAATGAGCAGTTCTTC
CASSPAGIYNEQFF
>NA|TRBJ2-5|TRBV28|NA
TGTGCCAGCAGGAGACAGGCAGAAGAGACCCAGTACTTC
CASRRQAEETQYF
>few|TRBJ2-2|TRBV5-1|NA
TGCGCCAGCAGCTTGGATGGGGCCAACACCGGGGAGCTGTTTTTT
CASSLDGANTGELFF
>NA|TRBJ2-7|TRBV13|TRBD2
TGTGCCAGCAGCGTCCGGGACTACGTAAGCGAGCAGTACTTC
CASSVRDYVSEQYF
>NA|TRBJ2-2|TRBV11-2|TRBD1
TGTGCCACCACTCAGGGACAGGGGGGAACCGGGGAGCTGTTTTTT
CATTQGQGGTGELFF
>NA|TRBJ2-1|TRBV7-9|NA
TGTGCCAGCAGCTCCGGGGAATCCTACAATGAGCAGTTCTTC
CASSSGESYNEQFF
>NA|TRBJ2-5|TRBV10-2|TRBD2
TGCGCCAGCAGGGGGGGGGAAGAGACCCAGTACTTC
CASRGGEETQYF
>NA|TRBJ2-1|TRBV6-1|TRBD2
TGTGTCAGCAGTGAAGCGCTAGCGGGGTATGATGAGCAGCTCTTC
CVSSEALAGYDEQLF
>few|TRBJ1-2|TRBV27|TRBD1
TGTGCCAGCAGTTTCCGGGACAGACGAAGCTACACCTTC
CASSFRDRRSYTF
>NA|TRBJ2-7|TRBV6-1|NA
TGTGCCAGCAGTGAAGAGCGGTCCTCCTACGAGCAGTACTTC
CASSEERSSYEQYF
>NA|TRBJ1-5|TRBV19|NA
TGTGCCAGTAGTATGCTCTCCCGGACAACCAATCAGCCCCAGCATTTT
CASSMLSRTTNQPQHF
>NA|TRBJ2-5|TRBV18|NA
TGTGCCAGCTCACCATCGACAGGTAGTGAGACCCAGTACTTC
CASSPSTGSETQYF
>NA|TRBJ2-3|TRBV5-4|NA
TGTGCCAGCAGCTTAGCAAGCACAGATACGCAGTATTTT
CASSLASTDTQYF